These T cell receptor beta chains were read from a single sample in a study of identical twins. Using its own MiXCR run on the 5' RACE reads, TCRdb lists one record per CDR3 protein. The sample gives about 790,000 distinct CDR3 sequences, about 20% of which show up once; around 14% is in the top ten. The sample also formed part of further work on T cells expressing NK-cell markers.

The sequenced sample was PBMCs. The receptor source for this set is a woman aged 18-29 years in good health. The CDR3 runs from the conserved cysteine through the conserved F or W. A D gene is named only where the DNA matches it firmly. Clone size is not always given. Where it is, it says once, few, many or a class for expanded clones.

many,TRBJ2-1,TRBV7-7,-,CASSLGWGLDEQFF,TGTGCCAGCAGCCTCGGCTGGGGCCTGGATGAGCAGTTCTTC
few,TRBJ2-5,TRBV30,TRBD1,CAHDRAETQYF,TGTGCCCACGACAGGGCCGAGACCCAGTACTTC
-,TRBJ1-1,TRBV6-1,-,CASSPTWARPEAFF,TGTGCCAGCAGTCCCACTTGGGCTAGGCCTGAAGCTTTCTTT
many,TRBJ1-1,TRBV20-1,TRBD1,CSAGQGGTEAFF,TGCAGTGCTGGACAGGGAGGAACTGAAGCTTTCTTT
-,TRBJ2-1,TRBV20-1,TRBD2,CSARVAGGSIYNEQFF,TGCAGTGCTAGAGTAGCGGGAGGGTCAATTTACAATGAGCAGTTCTTC
-,TRBJ2-7,TRBV7-2,-,CASSLGWKSSYEQYF,TGTGCCAGCAGCTTAGGTTGGAAGAGCTCCTACGAGCAGTACTTC
few,TRBJ2-5,TRBV12-5,TRBD2,CASGSPGLALPSEETQYF,TGTGCTAGTGGTTCCCCGGGACTAGCCCTACCATCAGAAGAGACCCAGTACTTC
many,TRBJ1-1,TRBV12-3/TRBV12-4,-,CASSPGSTEAFF,TGTGCCAGCAGTCCGGGTAGCACTGAAGCTTTCTTT
-,TRBJ2-3,TRBV29-1,TRBD2,CSVVLAGALITDTQYF,TGCAGCGTTGTACTAGCGGGAGCCTTGATTACAGATACGCAGTATTTT
few,TRBJ2-5,TRBV5-1,-,CASSLQTPQETQYF,TGCGCCAGCAGCTTGCAAACTCCACAAGAGACCCAGTACTTC
few,TRBJ1-5,TRBV6-1,-,CASSGLGGQPQHF,TGTGCCAGCAGCGGCCTAGGCGGTCAGCCCCAGCATTTT
-,TRBJ2-3,TRBV12-3/TRBV12-4,-,CASSFRKTTDTQYF,TGTGCCAGCAGTTTTCGAAAAACCACAGATACGCAGTATTTT
few,TRBJ1-2,TRBV12-3/TRBV12-4,TRBD1,CASTKPGTDYGYTF,TGTGCCAGCACCAAACCCGGGACAGACTATGGCTACACCTTC
many,TRBJ2-3,TRBV14,-,CASSPRQTDTQYF,TGTGCCAGCAGCCCCAGACAAACAGATACGCAGTATTTT
-,TRBJ2-2,TRBV6-5,-,CASSYSPGVPTGELFF,TGTGCCAGCAGTTACTCCCCGGGAGTGCCCACCGGGGAGCTGTTTTTT
-,TRBJ1-6,TRBV27,-,CASSLQGGSLLHF,TGTGCCAGCAGTTTACAGGGAGGGTCACTCCTCCACTTT
-,TRBJ2-3,TRBV5-5,-,CASSWAGTRADTQYF,TGTGCCAGCAGCTGGGCCGGGACCCGAGCAGATACGCAGTATTTT
few,TRBJ1-1,TRBV7-9,-,CASSLAHERGTEAFF,TGTGCCAGCAGCTTAGCGCATGAAAGGGGGACTGAAGCTTTCTTT
few,TRBJ2-5,TRBV10-3,-,CAISEVGGGAYQETQYF,TGTGCCATCAGTGAAGTTGGGGGGGGCGCGTACCAAGAGACCCAGTACTTC
few,TRBJ2-1,TRBV18,-,CASSPWEEGYNEQFF,TGTGCCAGCTCACCATGGGAAGAGGGCTACAATGAGCAGTTCTTC
few,TRBJ2-1,TRBV27,TRBD2,CASSSNTGGALYEQFF,TGTGCCAGCAGCTCAAACACCGGGGGGGCACTTTATGAGCAGTTCTTC
few,TRBJ2-1,TRBV10-3,TRBD2,CAISATGGAYNEQFF,TGTGCCATCAGCGCGACCGGGGGGGCCTACAATGAGCAGTTCTTC
many,TRBJ1-1,TRBV5-1,TRBD1,CASSGGTEAFF,TGTGCCAGCTCAGGGGGGACTGAAGCTTTCTTT
-,TRBJ1-5,TRBV14,-,CASSQHSNQPQHF,TGTGCCAGCAGCCAACATAGCAATCAGCCCCAGCATTTT
few,TRBJ2-3,TRBV2,TRBD2,CAPGREWADTQYF,TGTGCCCCTGGGCGGGAGTGGGCAGATACGCAGTATTTT
few,TRBJ1-1,TRBV6-1,-,CASSEISGGGNTEAFF,TGTGCCAGCAGTGAAATCAGCGGGGGCGGGAACACTGAAGCTTTCTTT
-,TRBJ2-1,TRBV20-1,TRBD2,CSARGTSAYNEQFF,TGCAGTGCTAGAGGGACTAGCGCCTACAATGAGCAGTTCTTC
-,TRBJ1-1,TRBV5-1,-,CASSLATRNTEAFF,TGCGCCAGCAGCTTGGCCACCCGGAACACTGAAGCTTTCTTT
-,TRBJ2-7,TRBV20-1,-,CSARTTRGRYEQYF,TGCAGTGCTAGAACAACCAGGGGGAGGTACGAGCAGTACTTC
-,TRBJ2-5,TRBV29-1,-,CSVDGETQYF,TGCAGCGTTGACGGGGAGACCCAGTACTTC
-,TRBJ2-7,TRBV7-2,-,CASSQGLTAYEQYF,TGTGCCAGCAGCCAGGGACTTACAGCCTACGAGCAGTACTTC
few,TRBJ2-1,TRBV18,-,CASSPPGANNNEQFF,TGTGCCAGCTCCCCTCCAGGCGCCAACAACAATGAGCAGTTCTTC
few,TRBJ2-7,TRBV6-5,-,CASSYQAGAGEQYF,TGTGCCAGCAGTTACCAGGCGGGGGCTGGGGAGCAGTACTTC
-,TRBJ1-1,TRBV7-9,-,CASRKTGKNTEAFF,TGTGCCAGCAGAAAAACAGGGAAGAACACTGAAGCTTTCTTT
few,TRBJ1-1,TRBV5-1,-,CASSHGTPNTEAFF,TGCGCCAGCAGCCACGGGACACCGAACACTGAAGCTTTCTTT
-,TRBJ2-7,TRBV9,-,CASSVESRPSYEQYF,TGTGCCAGCAGCGTTGAATCTAGGCCGTCCTACGAGCAGTACTTC
-,TRBJ2-1,TRBV23-1,-,CASSRILQESYNEQFF,TGCGCCAGCAGTCGGATACTCCAGGAATCCTACAATGAGCAGTTCTTC
many,TRBJ1-6,TRBV7-2,-,CASSLGQENSPLHF,TGTGCCAGCAGCTTAGGACAGGAGAATTCACCCCTCCACTTT
-,TRBJ2-5,TRBV12-3/TRBV12-4,TRBD2,CASSAGTSGGTTQYF,TGTGCCAGCAGTGCCGGGACTAGCGGGGGGACGACCCAGTACTTC
few,TRBJ2-3,TRBV7-2,TRBD2,CASSLAPGGADTQYF,TGTGCCAGCAGCTTAGCACCGGGAGGGGCAGATACGCAGTATTTT
few,TRBJ2-1,TRBV7-2,-,CASGRGGNHNEQFF,TGTGCCAGCGGCAGGGGGGGGAACCACAATGAGCAGTTCTTC
few,TRBJ2-1,TRBV24-1,-,CATSDPKERNEQFF,TGTGCCACCAGTGATCCTAAAGAGAGGAATGAGCAGTTCTTC
-,TRBJ1-6,TRBV5-5,-,CASSLFLGGSSPLHF,TGTGCCAGCAGCTTGTTCCTTGGCGGGAGTTCACCCCTCCACTTT
-,TRBJ2-5,TRBV20-1,-,CSATPFPETQYF,TGCAGTGCTACCCCCTTTCCGGAGACCCAGTACTTC
few,TRBJ2-1,TRBV7-7,-,CASSANGPYNEQFF,TGTGCTAGCAGCGCCAACGGCCCGTACAATGAGCAGTTCTTC